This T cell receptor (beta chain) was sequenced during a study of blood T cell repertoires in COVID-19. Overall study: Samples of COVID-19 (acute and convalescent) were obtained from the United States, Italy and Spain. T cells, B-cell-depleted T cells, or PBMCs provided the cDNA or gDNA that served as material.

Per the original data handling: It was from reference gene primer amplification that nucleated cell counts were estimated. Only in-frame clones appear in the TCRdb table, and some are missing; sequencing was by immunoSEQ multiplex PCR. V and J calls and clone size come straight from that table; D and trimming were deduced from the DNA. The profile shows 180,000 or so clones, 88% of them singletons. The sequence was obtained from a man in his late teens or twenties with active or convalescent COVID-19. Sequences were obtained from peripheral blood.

In DNA, the CDR3 is TGTGCCAGTTCGCTGGGACAGGGGGTAGTTCGTGGTGAAAAACTGTTTTTT. It codes for CASSLGQGVVRGEKLFF. This chain links TRBV5-8 with TRBJ1-4, with 11 bases identical to TRBD1. The CDR3 extends over 17 amino acids. Germline loops: CDR1 SGHTS, CDR2 YDEGEE. J gave up 7 bases and V 8 bases, and 16 bases lay outside the gene matches.